Below are 32 T cell receptor beta chains sequenced from a single sample in a study of identical twins. TCRdb reanalysed the 5' RACE reads using MiXCR and keeps one entry per CDR3 protein. The sample carries some 500,000 distinct CDR3 sequences, about 14% recorded once. This sample also appeared in a second study, on yellow fever vaccine responses in identical twins.

Sequenced material: CD4+ T cells sorted from blood. Receptors were obtained from a woman under 30 in good health.

This clonotype was observed many times. J is TRBJ1-3 and V is TRBV27; no clear D gene. V dropped 6 bases and J dropped 0 bases, with 9 bases sitting between them. CDR1 is MNHEY, CDR2 SMNVEV, per germline (reference sequence). The CDR3 length is 14 residues. CDR3 sequence (DNA): TGTGCCAGCAGGATTACATACTCTGGAAACACCATATATTTT. This encodes CASRITYSGNTIYF.

The V gene is TRBV4-3, the J gene TRBJ2-1; D ambiguous. V lost 11 bases and J lost 7, with 18 bases in between. This CDR3 spans 13 amino acids. Germline V lookup: CDR1 LGHNA, CDR2 YSLEER. CDR3 in amino acids: CAAARDHGNEQFF. The CDR3 DNA sequence: TGCGCCGCAGCCCGTGACCACGGGAATGAGCAGTTCTTC.

A few counts support this clonotype. The gene calls are TRBV28 and TRBJ1-1; no clear D. The CDR3 contains 13 residues. With 3 bases removed from V and 7 bases from J, the gap between germline ends came to 12 bases. Germline loops: CDR1 MDHEN, CDR2 SYDVKM. The DNA for the CDR3 is TGTGCCAGCAGTTTCTCGGGGTACCTTGAAGCTTTCTTT. Translation: CASSFSGYLEAFF.

This clonotype was seen only a few times. The chain uses TRBV29-1 and TRBJ2-3; the D gene is possibly TRBD1 (6 bases). This CDR3 has 16 residues. Germline V gene lookup returns CDR1 SQVTM and CDR2 ANQGSEA. Trimming stripped 6 bases from V and 5 bases from J, with 24 bases between. The CDR3 DNA reads TGCAGCGTGGGACGGGAATCAGGGGTCAGGCTAGATACGCAGTATTTT. This encodes CSVGRESGVRLDTQYF.

The rearrangement uses TRBV20-1 and TRBJ2-3, with 7 bases matching TRBD2. Germline loops: CDR1 DFQATT, CDR2 SNEGSKA (reference sequence). CDR3 size: 18 residues. Unmatched junction bases numbered 13, after V lost 1 base and J lost 0 bases. CDR3 loop: CSARGSRRERTSTDTQYF. The CDR3 bases are TGCAGTGCTAGAGGCTCGAGGCGGGAGAGAACTAGCACAGATACGCAGTATTTT.

In this sample, this clonotype turned up a few times. V usage is TRBV11-3 and J usage is TRBJ2-3, with TRBD1 as a possible D gene (5 bases). Trimming pared 5 bases from V and 4 bases from J, leaving 10 bases between. CDR1 and CDR2 from the germline V gene are SGHNT and YENEEA. This CDR3 contains 13 residues. As DNA, the CDR3 is TGTGCCAGCAGCCACTTAGGGGCAGATACGCAGTATTTT. Translation: CASSHLGADTQYF.

This clonotype was seen a few times. The chain carries TRBV5-5 and TRBJ2-5; no clear D. Trimming shortened V by 2 bases and J by 7 bases, and 12 bases separated the two germline ends. CDR3 length equals 13 residues. The V gene's germline CDR1 is SGHKS and CDR2 YYEKEE (reference sequence). CDR3 amino acids: CASSFALDGTQYF. The CDR3 nucleotides read TGTGCCAGCAGCTTTGCCCTCGATGGGACCCAGTACTTC.

The DNA of the CDR3 is TGTGCCAGCAGCTTGCGCCAGGGACTTGCAACTAATGAAAAACTGTTTTTT. As protein: CASSLRQGLATNEKLFF. The chain uses TRBV5-6 and TRBJ1-4, with a tentative D call TRBD1 (5 bases). The V gene lost 1 base and the J gene lost 0 bases, with 13 bases spanning the gap. The V gene's germline CDR1 is SGHDT and CDR2 YYEEEE. The CDR3 contains 17 residues.

In its sample, this clonotype was seen many times. The genes are TRBV6-6 and TRBJ2-7, with D perhaps assigned TRBD1 or TRBD2 (5 bases each). The CDR3 covers 13 residues. The V end was cut by 6 bases, the J end by 2 bases, with 11 bases between. In germline, CDR1 is MNHNY, CDR2 SVGAGI (reference sequence). This CDR3 is CASRPGTAYEQYF. CDR3 sequence (DNA): TGTGCCAGCAGACCCGGGACCGCCTACGAGCAGTACTTC.

The chain recombines TRBV6-5 with TRBJ2-1; D is unclear. In germline, CDR1 is MNHEY, CDR2 SVGAGI. The CDR3 sequence is 14 residues long. Trimming pared 2 bases from V and 13 bases from J, leaving 18 bases between. CDR3 amino acids: CASSYGTKYSGQFF. The CDR3 DNA is TGTGCCAGCAGTTACGGCACCAAGTATTCGGGTCAGTTCTTC.

This clonotype was seen more than once but under ten times. This CDR3 reads CASSYATGDYEQYF. The CDR3 nucleotides read TGTGCCAGCAGTTACGCGACAGGGGATTACGAGCAGTACTTC. V is TRBV28 and J is TRBJ2-7; 8 positions match TRBD1. V dropped 4 bases and J dropped 4; count of bases not matched to a gene: 6. The germline V gene has CDR1 MDHEN and CDR2 SYDVKM. This CDR3 comprises 14 residues. Using reference TRBV28 and TRBJ2-7 for the parts outside the CDR3, the full variable domain is DVKVTQSSRYLVKRTGEKVFLECVQDMDHENMFWYRQDPGLGLRLIYFSYDVKMKEKGDIPEGYSVSREKKERFSLILESASTNQTSMYLCASSYATGDYEQYFGPGTRLTVT.

This clonotype was seen a few times. This chain uses TRBV20-1 with TRBJ2-3; 7 bases are a match to TRBD2. V trimming: 7 bases; J trimming: 5 bases; junction bases outside the gene matches: 9. The CDR3 covers 13 residues. Germline V gene lookup returns CDR1 DFQATT and CDR2 SNEGSKA (reference sequence). CDR3 in DNA: TGCAGTGGCGGGGTCTCGGGAGGAGATACGCAGTATTTT. Its protein is CSGGVSGGDTQYF.

The V and J genes are TRBV24-1 and TRBJ2-1; D is ambiguous. CDR1 and CDR2 from the germline V gene are KGHDR and SFDVKD. The CDR3 length is 17 residues. Trimming stripped 2 bases from V and 0 bases from J, with 13 bases between. The CDR3 protein is CATSDWGKDFSYNEQFF. The CDR3 DNA reads as TGTGCCACCAGTGATTGGGGAAAAGACTTCTCCTACAATGAGCAGTTCTTC.

This chain uses TRBV6-1 with TRBJ2-2; TRBD1 matches at 9 bases. CDR1 MNHNS and CDR2 SASEGT come from the germline V gene. The CDR3 has 16 residues. The junction had 7 bases not matched to a gene; V was cut back by 4 bases and J by 4 bases. This CDR3 is CASSVPGQGSTGELFF. The CDR3, as DNA: TGTGCCAGCAGTGTCCCGGGACAGGGTTCCACCGGGGAGCTGTTTTTT.

This clonotype was found a few times. This chain joins TRBV5-1 and TRBJ2-7; D perhaps matches TRBD2 (5 bases). This CDR3 comprises 15 residues. Germline lookup yields CDR1 SGHRS and CDR2 YFSETQ. V was trimmed by 3 bases and J by 7 bases, leaving 20 bases between them. CDR3 in DNA: TGCGCCAGCAGCTCGTTAATGTCCCAGACGGGAGAGCAGTACTTC. This translates into CASSSLMSQTGEQYF.

The chain has TRBV12-3 or TRBV12-4 and TRBJ1-2; no clear D. V was shortened by 4 bases and J by 4 bases, with 10 bases between the two germline ends. The CDR3 extends over 13 amino acids. The DNA of the CDR3 is TGTGCCAGCAGTTCGCAACCCCGCTATGGCTACACCTTC. Protein: CASSSQPRYGYTF.

The chain joins TRBV3-1 to TRBJ2-4; maybe TRBD1 (5 bases). This CDR3 is built from 13 residues. Germline values: CDR1 LGHDT, CDR2 YNNKEL (reference sequence). Trimming removed 1 base from V and 7 bases from J, with 8 bases in between. The CDR3 DNA reads TGTGCCAGCAGCCAAGGACAGATCAACATTCAGTACTTC. As protein: CASSQGQINIQYF.

The chain is built from TRBV11-2 and TRBJ2-2; possible D gene TRBD2, 7 bases. CDR3 length equals 15 residues. Looked up from germline, CDR1 is SGHAT and CDR2 is FQNNGV. The V and J ends lost 3 bases and 6 bases respectively, with 14 bases between them. CDR3 residues: CASSLGGHRAGELFF. As DNA, the CDR3 is TGTGCCAGCAGCTTGGGGGGGCATAGGGCCGGGGAGCTGTTTTTT. Complete variable domain (other parts from reference TRBV11-2 and TRBJ2-2): EAGVAQSPRYKIIEKRQSVAFWCNPISGHATLYWYQQILGQGPKLLIQFQNNGVVDDSQLPKDRFSAERLKGVDSTLKIQPAKLEDSAVYLCASSLGGHRAGELFFGEGSRLTVL.

The chain is built from TRBV6-5 and TRBJ2-7; the D is unclear. The CDR3 extends over 15 amino acids. From germline, CDR1 is MNHEY and CDR2 SVGAGI. Trimming pared 3 bases from V and 7 bases from J, leaving 19 bases between. Here the CDR3 reads CASSYSTPGSGEQYF. The CDR3 coding sequence is TGTGCCAGCAGTTATTCGACCCCGGGTTCTGGGGAGCAGTACTTC.

V is TRBV7-9 and J is TRBJ2-1, with a weak D call TRBD2 (5 bases). V lost 5 bases to trimming and J lost 7 bases, with 21 bases between them. This CDR3 has 16 amino acids. Germline loops: CDR1 SEHNR, CDR2 FQNEAQ (reference sequence). As DNA, the CDR3 is TGTGCCAGCAGCCGAACTATGTCTGGACTTGGAAATGAGCAGTTCTTC. It yields the protein CASSRTMSGLGNEQFF.

V gene TRBV12-3 or TRBV12-4 combines with J gene TRBJ2-1; D uncertain. There are 16 residues in the CDR3. The V end was cut by 1 base, the J end by 0 bases, with 10 bases between. CDR3 sequence reads: CASSLVGRSSYNEQFF. The CDR3 DNA sequence: TGTGCCAGCAGTTTAGTGGGTAGGAGCTCCTACAATGAGCAGTTCTTC.

This clonotype was counted only a few times. CDR3 sequence: CASSTPGTSGGAADTQYF. For the CDR3, the DNA is TGCGCCAGCAGCACCCCCGGGACTAGCGGGGGGGCCGCAGATACGCAGTATTTT. This chain connects TRBV5-1 to TRBJ2-3, with TRBD2 matching over 16 bases. The CDR3 spans 18 residues. The junction had 9 bases not matched to a gene; V was cut back by 4 bases and J by 4 bases. Germline CDR1 SGHRS, CDR2 YFSETQ.

This sequence joins TRBV27 and TRBJ1-1; D remains ambiguous. This CDR3 spans 13 amino acids. The V gene's germline CDR1 is MNHEY and CDR2 SMNVEV (reference sequence). The V gene lost 3 bases and the J gene lost 3 bases, with 8 bases spanning the gap. The CDR3 here is CASSFSEDTEAFF. In nucleotides, the CDR3 is TGTGCCAGCAGTTTTTCAGAGGACACTGAAGCTTTCTTT.

The CDR3 here is CASRKDRNQPQHF. The CDR3 DNA follows: TGTGCCAGCAGGAAAGACAGGAATCAGCCCCAGCATTTT. The genes are TRBV12-3 or TRBV12-4 and TRBJ1-5, with D perhaps matching TRBD1 (6 bases). The length of the CDR3 is 13 residues. V lost 6 bases and J 4 bases, leaving 10 bases between the germline ends.

This sequence joins TRBV9 and TRBJ1-1, with D uncertain. In germline, CDR1 is SGDLS, CDR2 YYNGEE. V dropped 0 bases and J dropped 7 bases, with 10 bases sitting between them. This CDR3 region has 13 residues. CDR3 sequence: CASSVGPFDEAFF. CDR3 coding DNA: TGTGCCAGCAGCGTAGGGCCCTTTGATGAAGCTTTCTTT.

This clonotype was picked up a small number of times. This chain connects TRBV7-3 to TRBJ2-1; 11 nucleotides align to TRBD2. Germline values: CDR1 SGHTA, CDR2 FQGTGA. The CDR3 length is 16 residues. J was trimmed by 8 bases and V by 4 bases; bases with no gene match: 10. In DNA form, the CDR3 reads TGTGCCAGCAGCTCAAACCTAGCGGGGGGCCGGGATGAGCAGTTCTTC. Protein sequence: CASSSNLAGGRDEQFF.

The chain recombines TRBV2 with TRBJ1-1; 7 bases are a match to TRBD1. V shed 6 bases and J 0 bases; nucleotides not matched to a gene: 4. Germline V gives CDR1 SNHLY, CDR2 FYNNEI. CDR3 length: 14 amino acids. CDR3 in amino acids: CASRRGQMNTEAFF. The CDR3 coding sequence is TGTGCCAGCAGAAGGGGACAGATGAACACTGAAGCTTTCTTT.

The chain uses TRBV28 and TRBJ1-6, with D tentatively TRBD1 (6 bases). With 5 bases removed from V and 7 bases from J, the gap between germline ends came to 12 bases. Germline V gives CDR1 MDHEN, CDR2 SYDVKM. The CDR3 extends over 14 amino acids. The CDR3 coding sequence is TGTGCCAGCAGTGGACAGCACCTCAATTCACCCCTCCACTTT. It is translated as CASSGQHLNSPLHF.

V is TRBV7-2 and J is TRBJ2-7, with 10 bases lining up with TRBD2. This CDR3 comprises 15 residues. The V gene's germline CDR1 is SGHTA and CDR2 FQGNSA. After removal of 2 bases from V and 3 bases from J, the junction contained 4 bases not matched to a gene. The CDR3 loop reads CASSLISGGFYEQYF. The CDR3 DNA follows: TGTGCCAGCAGCTTAATTAGCGGGGGGTTCTACGAGCAGTACTTC.

This clonotype was recorded a few times. The chain joins TRBV6-5 to TRBJ2-3; 8 nucleotides match TRBD1. Looked up from germline, CDR1 is MNHEY and CDR2 is SVGAGI. V trimming: 4 bases; J trimming: 3 bases; junction bases outside the gene matches: 6. This CDR3 is 15 amino acids long. CDR3 amino acids: CASSFSQGVTDTQYF. CDR3 bases: TGTGCCAGCAGTTTCTCACAGGGGGTTACAGATACGCAGTATTTT.

The chain uses TRBV7-9 and TRBJ2-5, with a possible D match to TRBD1 (6 bases). Germline assignment: CDR1 SEHNR and CDR2 FQNEAQ (reference sequence). The CDR3 extends over 17 amino acids. Trimming shortened V by 1 base and J by 1 base, and 16 bases separated the two germline ends. Here the CDR3 reads CASSLGDTRVIQETQYF. In DNA form, the CDR3 reads TGTGCCAGCAGCTTAGGGGACACCAGGGTCATCCAAGAGACCCAGTACTTC.

The chain employs TRBV13 and TRBJ2-3, with 11 bases fitting TRBD2. CDR1 and CDR2 (germline): PRHDT, FYEKMQ (reference sequence). J gave up 2 bases and V 5 bases, and 6 bases lay outside the gene matches. This CDR3 is 16 amino acids long. The CDR3 coding sequence is TGTGCCAGCAGCCGTCTAGCGGGAGGACTCACAGATACGCAGTATTTT. Amino acid sequence: CASSRLAGGLTDTQYF.